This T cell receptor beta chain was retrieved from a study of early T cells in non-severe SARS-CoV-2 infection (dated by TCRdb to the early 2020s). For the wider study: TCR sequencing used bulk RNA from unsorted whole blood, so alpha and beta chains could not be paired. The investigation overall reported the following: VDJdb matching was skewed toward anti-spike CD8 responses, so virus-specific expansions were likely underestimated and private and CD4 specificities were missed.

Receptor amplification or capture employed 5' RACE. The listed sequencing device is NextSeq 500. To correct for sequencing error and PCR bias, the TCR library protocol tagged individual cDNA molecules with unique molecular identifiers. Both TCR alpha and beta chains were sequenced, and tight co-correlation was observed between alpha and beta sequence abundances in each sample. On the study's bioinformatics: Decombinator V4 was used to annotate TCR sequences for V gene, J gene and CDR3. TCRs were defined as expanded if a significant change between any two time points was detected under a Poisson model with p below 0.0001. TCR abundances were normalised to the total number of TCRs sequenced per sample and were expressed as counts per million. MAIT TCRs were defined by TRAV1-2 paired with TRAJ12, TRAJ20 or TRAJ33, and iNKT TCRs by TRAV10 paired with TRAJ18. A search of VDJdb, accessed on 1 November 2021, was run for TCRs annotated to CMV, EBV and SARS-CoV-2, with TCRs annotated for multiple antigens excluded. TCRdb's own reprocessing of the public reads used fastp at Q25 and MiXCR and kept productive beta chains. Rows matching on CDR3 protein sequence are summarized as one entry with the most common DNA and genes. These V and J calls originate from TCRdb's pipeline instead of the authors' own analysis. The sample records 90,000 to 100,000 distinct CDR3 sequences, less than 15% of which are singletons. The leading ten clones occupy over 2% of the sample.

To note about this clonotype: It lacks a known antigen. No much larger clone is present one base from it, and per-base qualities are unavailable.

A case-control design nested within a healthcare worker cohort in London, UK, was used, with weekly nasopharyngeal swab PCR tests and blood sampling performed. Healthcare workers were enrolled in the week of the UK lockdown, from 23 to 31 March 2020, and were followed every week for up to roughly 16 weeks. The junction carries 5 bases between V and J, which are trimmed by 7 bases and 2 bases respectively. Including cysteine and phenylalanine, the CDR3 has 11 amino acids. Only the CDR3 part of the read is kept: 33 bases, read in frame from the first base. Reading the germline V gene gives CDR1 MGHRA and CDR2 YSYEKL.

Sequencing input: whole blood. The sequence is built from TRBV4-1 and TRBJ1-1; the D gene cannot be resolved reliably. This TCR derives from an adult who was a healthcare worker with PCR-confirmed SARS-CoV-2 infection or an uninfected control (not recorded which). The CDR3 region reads CASKLNTEAFF. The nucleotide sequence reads TGCGCCAGCAAACTCAACACTGAAGCTTTCTTT.